Shown below are 21 T cell receptor beta chains from a single sample sequenced in a study of blood T cell repertoires in COVID-19. Profiled with immunoSEQ multiplex PCR; TCRdb holds only in-frame clones, not every one. The sample lists approximately 300,000 clones, about nine tenths seen once, with more than 6% in the top ten. Input material: peripheral blood. Source of these receptors: a woman in her twenties or thirties with COVID-19, enrolled during active disease.

The chain links TRBV19 to TRBJ2-7; 10 bases line up with TRBD1. CDR1 and CDR2 (germline): LNHDA, SQIVND (reference sequence). With V trimmed by 6 bases and J by 5 bases, 4 bases remained unmatched. CDR3 length: 13 residues. CDR3 bases: TGTGCCAGTAGACCGGGGACAGGGGACGAGCAGTACTTC. Protein sequence: CASRPGTGDEQYF.

J is TRBJ2-3 and V is TRBV5-1; a weak D match, TRBD2 (5 bases). Germline V gene lookup returns CDR1 SGHRS and CDR2 YFSETQ. V dropped 4 bases and J dropped 4 bases, with 16 bases sitting between them. CDR3 length: 15 amino acids. Here the CDR3 reads CASSIAPGRADTQYF. For the CDR3, the DNA is TGCGCCAGCAGCATAGCGCCAGGACGGGCAGATACGCAGTATTTT.

The CDR3 DNA sequence: TGTGCCAGCAGCCCGGGGACGGGAGGGGTTCAGCCCCAGCATTTT. Amino acid sequence: CASSPGTGGVQPQHF. V usage is TRBV7-2 and J usage is TRBJ1-5, with D possibly being TRBD1 (5 bases). V was shortened by 5 bases and J by 6 bases, with 17 bases between the two germline ends. Germline V gene sequence: CDR1 SGHTA, CDR2 FQGNSA. This CDR3 has 15 residues.

V and J are TRBV5-4 and TRBJ1-6; 7 bases match TRBD1. This CDR3 contains 14 residues. CDR1 and CDR2 from the germline V gene are SGHNT and YYREEE (reference sequence). V gave up 5 bases and J gave up 7 bases; unmatched junction bases: 6. CDR3 region: CASSQDRRNSPLHF. In DNA form, the CDR3 reads TGTGCCAGCAGTCAGGACAGGCGAAATTCACCCCTCCACTTT.

The chain carries TRBV2 and TRBJ1-2; D call uncertain. From germline, CDR1 is SNHLY and CDR2 FYNNEI. This CDR3 spans 11 amino acids. The V and J ends lost 3 bases and 8 bases respectively, with 7 bases between them. Here the CDR3 DNA reads TGTGCCAGCAGTGACTACTTGGGCTACACCTTC. Encoded protein: CASSDYLGYTF.

This chain connects TRBV3-1 (or the pseudogene TRBV3-2) to TRBJ2-1; TRBD2 matches at 15 bases. Unmatched junction bases numbered 4, after V lost 2 bases and J lost 2 bases. Germline CDR1 and CDR2: LGHDT and YNNKEL (reference sequence). The CDR3 length is 18 residues. The CDR3, as DNA: TGTGCCAGCAGCCAACACCGGACTAGCGGGAGGGCCTACAATGAGCAGTTCTTC. Translated, it gives CASSQHRTSGRAYNEQFF.

This chain's CDR3 is CASSASGTPEGQPQHF. The CDR3 DNA reads as TGTGCCAGCAGTGCAAGCGGGACACCAGAGGGTCAGCCCCAGCATTTT. The chain is built from TRBV28 and TRBJ1-5, with D perhaps matching TRBD1 (6 bases). The length of the CDR3 is 16 residues. Germline V gives CDR1 MDHEN, CDR2 SYDVKM. V was shortened by 5 bases and J by 6 bases, with 20 bases between the two germline ends.

The chain couples TRBV7-8 to TRBJ1-2; D not resolved. Trimming removed 0 bases from V and 3 bases from J, with 8 bases in between. This CDR3 spans 14 amino acids. The germline V gene encodes CDR1 SGHVS and CDR2 FQNEAQ. CDR3 in DNA: TGTGCCAGCAGCTTAGCGGGCGGGGACTATGGCTACACCTTC. Protein sequence: CASSLAGGDYGYTF.

The chain carries TRBV24-1 and TRBJ1-4; 7 nucleotides match TRBD1. This CDR3 is built from 14 residues. V was pared by 9 bases and J by 8 bases, with 11 bases of the junction left unmatched. CDR1 KGHDR and CDR2 SFDVKD come from the germline V gene. The CDR3 region has the DNA TGTGCCACCCCCCGGGACAGTCTCGGAGAAAAACTGTTTTTT. Protein: CATPRDSLGEKLFF.

This sequence joins TRBV19 and TRBJ1-5; weak D call: TRBD1 (6 bases). The CDR3 length is 14 residues. V dropped 3 bases and J dropped 1 base, with 7 bases sitting between them. Looked up from germline, CDR1 is LNHDA and CDR2 is SQIVND (reference sequence). The CDR3 DNA sequence: TGTGCCAGTAGTATTAGGGGGAGCAATCAGCCCCAGCATTTT. It specifies CASSIRGSNQPQHF.

The chain carries TRBV5-8 and TRBJ2-5, with 14 bases fitting TRBD2. CDR3 size: 16 residues. Unmatched junction bases numbered 3, after V lost 3 bases and J lost 2 bases. Per germline, CDR1 SGHTS and CDR2 YDEGEE. The CDR3 sequence: CASSWGLAGEQETQYF. The CDR3 nucleotides read TGTGCCAGCAGCTGGGGACTAGCGGGAGAGCAAGAGACCCAGTACTTC.

In nucleotides, the CDR3 is TGTGCCAGCAGGGCGACAGGGGCCGGTGGCTACACCTTC. As protein: CASRATGAGGYTF. The V gene is TRBV6-4, the J gene TRBJ1-2, with 8 bases aligning to TRBD1. Per the germline V gene, CDR1 is MRHNA and CDR2 is SNTAGT. V dropped 6 bases and J dropped 7; count of bases not matched to a gene: 7. The CDR3 is made up of 13 amino acids.

The chain joins TRBV5-1 to TRBJ1-1; the D gene is possibly TRBD1 (5 bases). CDR3 size: 13 residues. Trimming left V 5 bases short and J 4 bases short, with 12 bases between. Per the germline V gene, CDR1 is SGHRS and CDR2 is YFSETQ. CDR3 DNA sequence: TGCGCCAGCAGTATACAGGATACCACTGAAGCTTTCTTT. The encoded protein is CASSIQDTTEAFF.

There are a few counts of this clone. This rearrangement joins TRBV19 to TRBJ2-1; 7 positions agree with TRBD1. V lost 4 bases and J lost 4; bases outside the gene matches: 7. The CDR3 covers 15 residues. CDR1 is LNHDA, CDR2 SQIVND, per germline (reference sequence). The CDR3 region is CASSTSGTAYNEQFF. CDR3 DNA: TGTGCCAGTAGTACATCCGGGACAGCATACAATGAGCAGTTCTTC.

The chain employs TRBV15 and TRBJ2-7; 9 nucleotides agree with TRBD2. In germline, CDR1 is LNHNV, CDR2 YYDKDF (reference sequence). J lost 3 bases, V lost 1 base, and 1 base had no gene match. The CDR3 has 14 amino acids. In nucleotides, the CDR3 is TGTGCCACCAGCAGAGTTAGCGGGAGCTACGAGCAGTACTTC. This sequence encodes CATSRVSGSYEQYF. The full variable domain, in which reference TRBV15 and TRBJ2-7 provide the parts outside the CDR3, is DAMVIQNPRYQVTQFGKPVTLSCSQTLNHNVMYWYQQKSSQAPKLLFHYYDKDFNNEADTPDNFQSRRPNTSFCFLDIRSPGLGDTAMYLCATSRVSGSYEQYFGPGTRLTVT.

This chain joins TRBV9 and TRBJ2-5, with TRBD1 matching over 7 bases. The germline V gene has CDR1 SGDLS and CDR2 YYNGEE. The CDR3 is made up of 14 amino acids. Trimming took 3 bases from V and 2 from J; bases not matched to a gene: 4. CDR3 protein: CASSAGQAQETQYF. Written as DNA, the CDR3 is TGTGCCAGCAGCGCTGGACAGGCTCAAGAGACCCAGTACTTC.

The rearrangement joins TRBV19 to TRBJ1-4, with D unresolved. V was cut by 1 base and J by 6 bases, with 6 bases left in between. CDR1 and CDR2 from the germline V gene are LNHDA and SQIVND (reference sequence). The CDR3 has 13 amino acids. The CDR3 spells CASSIAPHEKLFF. DNA of the CDR3: TGTGCCAGTAGTATAGCCCCTCATGAAAAACTGTTTTTT.

The rearrangement uses TRBV28 and TRBJ2-7, with 15 bases fitting TRBD2. J lost 5 bases, V lost 3 bases, and 8 bases had no gene match. The CDR3 contains 17 residues. From germline, CDR1 is MDHEN and CDR2 SYDVKM. DNA of the CDR3: TGTGCCAGCAGTTTCCCGGGACTAGCGGGAGGAGTGGACGAGCAGTACTTC. Residues: CASSFPGLAGGVDEQYF.

This chain uses TRBV21-1 with TRBJ1-5; the table's D call, TRBD1, was not checked against the DNA. TRBV21-1 has pseudogene status. The CDR3 length is 16 residues. CDR3 region: CASSKPRRTAPQPQHF. As DNA, the CDR3 is TGTGCCAGCAGCAAACCCCGCCGGACAGCGCCTCAGCCCCAGCATTTT.

The chain has TRBV19 and TRBJ1-5; no reliable D call. Germline CDR1 and CDR2: LNHDA and SQIVND (reference sequence). CDR3 length: 16 residues. V lost 3 bases and J lost 2, with 14 bases in between. The CDR3 DNA follows: TGTGCCAGTAGTATCTTGGGCCAAACGGGCAATCAGCCCCAGCATTTT. Amino acid sequence: CASSILGQTGNQPQHF.

The rearrangement joins TRBV3-1 (or the pseudogene TRBV3-2) to TRBJ2-4; 14 nucleotides match TRBD2. Germline CDR1 and CDR2: LGHDT and YNNKEL (reference sequence). With V trimmed by 6 bases and J by 1 base, 8 bases remained unmatched. The CDR3 length is 18 residues. CDR3 amino acids: CASRAGTSGSRAKNIQYF. The CDR3 DNA reads TGTGCCAGCAGGGCCGGGACTAGCGGGAGCCGGGCCAAAAACATTCAGTACTTC.